This TCR beta chain originates from a study of T cell responses to AZD1222 COVID-19 vaccine. General observations from the study: The span of vaccine-associated CD4 TCRs extended across spike, with dominance at 160-218 and 743-854.

The CDR3 is 14 amino acids. CDR1 SGHTA and CDR2 FQGTGA come from the germline V gene. V lost 1 base and J 1 base, leaving 6 bases between the germline ends. About this clone: Antigen unknown.

Using immunoSEQ multiplex PCR, the repertoire was profiled, and TCRdb retains in-frame clones only, with some absent. The sample lists approximately 80,000 clones, 80% to 90% occurring once. This clonotype was sampled from an adult who received the AZD1222 COVID-19 vaccine. Sequencing used peripheral blood, obtained 28 days after the second AZD1222 dose. The chain links TRBV7-3 to TRBJ2-3, with no clear D. The CDR3 DNA follows: TGTGCCAGCAGCTTAAATTCCGGCACAGATACGCAGTATTTT. Translated, it gives CASSLNSGTDTQYF.